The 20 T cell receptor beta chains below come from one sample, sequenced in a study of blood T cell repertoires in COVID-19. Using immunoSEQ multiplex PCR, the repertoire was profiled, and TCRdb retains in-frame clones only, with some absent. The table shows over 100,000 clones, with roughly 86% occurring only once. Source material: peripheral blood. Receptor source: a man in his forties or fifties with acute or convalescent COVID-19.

CDR3: CASSLDIQGAEAFF. The CDR3 bases are TGTGCCAGCAGCTTGGATATACAGGGTGCTGAAGCTTTCTTT. The chain uses TRBV5-6 and TRBJ1-1, with D perhaps TRBD1 (6 bases). Germline CDR1 SGHDT, CDR2 YYEEEE. This CDR3 is 14 amino acids long. The V gene lost 0 bases and the J gene lost 6 bases, with 12 bases spanning the gap.

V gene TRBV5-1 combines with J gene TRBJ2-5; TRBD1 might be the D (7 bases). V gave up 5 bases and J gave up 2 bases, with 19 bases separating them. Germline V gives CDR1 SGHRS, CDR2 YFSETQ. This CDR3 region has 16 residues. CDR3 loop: CASRRGQQNSQETQYF. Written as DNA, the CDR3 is TGCGCCAGCAGGCGGGGACAGCAGAATTCACAAGAGACCCAGTACTTC. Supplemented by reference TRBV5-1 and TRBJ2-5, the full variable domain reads KAGVTQTPRYLIKTRGQQVTLSCSPISGHRSVSWYQQTPGQGLQFLFEYFSETQRNKGNFPGRFSGRQFSNSRSEMNVSTLELGDSALYLCASRRGQQNSQETQYFGPGTRLLVL.

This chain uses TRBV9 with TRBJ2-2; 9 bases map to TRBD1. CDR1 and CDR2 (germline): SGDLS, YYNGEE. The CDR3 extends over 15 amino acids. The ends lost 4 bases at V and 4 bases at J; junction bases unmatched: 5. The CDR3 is CASSQDRGATGELFF. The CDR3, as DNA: TGTGCCAGCAGCCAGGACAGGGGTGCCACCGGGGAGCTGTTTTTT.

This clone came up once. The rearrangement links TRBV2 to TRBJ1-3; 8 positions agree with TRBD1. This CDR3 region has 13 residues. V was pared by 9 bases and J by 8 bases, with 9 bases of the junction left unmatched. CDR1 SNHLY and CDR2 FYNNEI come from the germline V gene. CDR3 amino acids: CASQGAGGDTIYF. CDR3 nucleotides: TGTGCCAGTCAGGGGGCCGGCGGTGACACCATATATTTT.

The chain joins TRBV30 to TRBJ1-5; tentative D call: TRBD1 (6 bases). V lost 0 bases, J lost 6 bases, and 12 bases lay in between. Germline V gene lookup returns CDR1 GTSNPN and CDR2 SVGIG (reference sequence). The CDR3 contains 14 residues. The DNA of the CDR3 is TGTGCCTGGAGTGTACAAACAGGGCGTCAGCCCCAGCATTTT. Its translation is CAWSVQTGRQPQHF.

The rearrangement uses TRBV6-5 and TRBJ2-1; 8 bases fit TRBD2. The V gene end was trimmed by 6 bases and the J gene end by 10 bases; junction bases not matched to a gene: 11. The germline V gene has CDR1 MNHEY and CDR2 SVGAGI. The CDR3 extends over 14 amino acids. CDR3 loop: CASSRGPAGEEQFF. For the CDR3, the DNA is TGTGCCAGCAGCCGGGGCCCAGCGGGAGAAGAGCAGTTCTTC.

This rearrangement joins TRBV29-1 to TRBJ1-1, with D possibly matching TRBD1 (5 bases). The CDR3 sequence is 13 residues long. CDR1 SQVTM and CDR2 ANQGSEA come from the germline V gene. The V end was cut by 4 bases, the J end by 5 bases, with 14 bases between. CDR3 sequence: CSVGRGGETEAFF. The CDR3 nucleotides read TGCAGCGTTGGAAGGGGAGGCGAGACTGAAGCTTTCTTT.

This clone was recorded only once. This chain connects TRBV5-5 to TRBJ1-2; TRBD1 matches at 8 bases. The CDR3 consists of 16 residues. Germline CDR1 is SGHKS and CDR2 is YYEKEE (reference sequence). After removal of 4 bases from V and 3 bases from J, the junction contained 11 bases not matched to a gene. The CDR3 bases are TGTGCCAGCAGCCCTATGGCAGGGGGCCCGGACTATGGCTACACCTTC. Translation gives CASSPMAGGPDYGYTF.

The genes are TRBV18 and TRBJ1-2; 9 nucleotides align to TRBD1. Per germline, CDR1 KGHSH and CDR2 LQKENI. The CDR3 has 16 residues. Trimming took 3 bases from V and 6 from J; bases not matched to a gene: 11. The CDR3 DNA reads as TGTGCCAGCTCACCCCGACAGGGGGAGAGCTTTAATGGCTACACCTTC. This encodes CASSPRQGESFNGYTF.

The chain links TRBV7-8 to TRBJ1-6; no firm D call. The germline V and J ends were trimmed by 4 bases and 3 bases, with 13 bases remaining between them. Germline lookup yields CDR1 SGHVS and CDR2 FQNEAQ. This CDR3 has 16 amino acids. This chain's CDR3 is CASSSPPPSYNSPLHF. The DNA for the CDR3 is TGTGCCAGCAGCTCACCCCCTCCTAGCTATAATTCACCCCTCCACTTT.

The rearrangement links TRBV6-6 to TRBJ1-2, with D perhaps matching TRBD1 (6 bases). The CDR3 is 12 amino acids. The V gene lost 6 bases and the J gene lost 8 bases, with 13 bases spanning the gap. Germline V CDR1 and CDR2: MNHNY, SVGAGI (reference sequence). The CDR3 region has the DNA TGTGCCAGCAGAGCAGGGGATAGGGGCTACACCTTC. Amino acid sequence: CASRAGDRGYTF.

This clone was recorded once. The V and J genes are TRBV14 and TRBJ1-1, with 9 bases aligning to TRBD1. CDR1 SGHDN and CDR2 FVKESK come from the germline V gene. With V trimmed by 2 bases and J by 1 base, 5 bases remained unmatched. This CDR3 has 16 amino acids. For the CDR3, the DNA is TGTGCCAGCAGCCAACGGACAGGGGCAGGGAACACTGAAGCTTTCTTT. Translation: CASSQRTGAGNTEAFF.

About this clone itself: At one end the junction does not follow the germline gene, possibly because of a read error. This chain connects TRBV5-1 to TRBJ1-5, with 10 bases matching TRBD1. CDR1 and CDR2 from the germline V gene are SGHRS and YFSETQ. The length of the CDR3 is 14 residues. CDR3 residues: CASSLGQGTQPQHF. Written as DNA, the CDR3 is TGCGCCAGCAGTTTGGGACAGGGGACCCAGCCCCAGCATTTT.

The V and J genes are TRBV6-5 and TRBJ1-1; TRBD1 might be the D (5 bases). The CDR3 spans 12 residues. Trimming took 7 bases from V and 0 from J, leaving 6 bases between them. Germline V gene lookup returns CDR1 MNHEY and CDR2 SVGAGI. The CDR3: CASKGMNTEAFF. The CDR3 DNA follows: TGTGCCAGCAAGGGGATGAACACTGAAGCTTTCTTT.

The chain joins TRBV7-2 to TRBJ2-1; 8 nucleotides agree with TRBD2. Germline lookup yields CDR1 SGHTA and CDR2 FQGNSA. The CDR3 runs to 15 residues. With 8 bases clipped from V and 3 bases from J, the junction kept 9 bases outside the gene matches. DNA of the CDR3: TGTGCCAGCTCGAGGGGCGGGGGGCTCTACAATGAGCAGTTCTTC. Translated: CASSRGGGLYNEQFF.

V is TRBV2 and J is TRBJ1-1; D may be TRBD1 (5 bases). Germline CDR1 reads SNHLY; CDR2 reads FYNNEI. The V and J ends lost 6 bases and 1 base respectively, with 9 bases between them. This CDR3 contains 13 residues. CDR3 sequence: CASRLGQNTEAFF. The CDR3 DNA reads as TGTGCCAGCAGACTCGGACAGAACACTGAAGCTTTCTTT.

The CDR3 region is CASSINHRSYEQYF. CDR3 coding DNA: TGTGCCAGTAGTATAAATCACAGATCCTACGAGCAGTACTTC. This chain links TRBV19 with TRBJ2-7; D ambiguous. V dropped 2 bases and J dropped 1 base, with 9 bases sitting between them. The length of the CDR3 is 14 residues. Germline V CDR1 and CDR2: LNHDA, SQIVND (reference sequence).

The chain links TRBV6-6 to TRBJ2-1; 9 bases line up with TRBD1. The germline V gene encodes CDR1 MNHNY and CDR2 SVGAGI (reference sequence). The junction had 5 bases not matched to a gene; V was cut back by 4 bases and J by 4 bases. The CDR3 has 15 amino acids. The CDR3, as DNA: TGTGCCAGCAGTTTTTCGGACAGGGGTTACAATGAGCAGTTCTTC. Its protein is CASSFSDRGYNEQFF.

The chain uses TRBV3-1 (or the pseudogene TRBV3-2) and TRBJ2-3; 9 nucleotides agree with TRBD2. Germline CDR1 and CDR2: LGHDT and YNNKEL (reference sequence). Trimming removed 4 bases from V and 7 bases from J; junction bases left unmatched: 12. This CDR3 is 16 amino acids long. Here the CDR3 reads CASSRELAGPTHTQYF. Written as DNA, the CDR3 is TGTGCCAGCAGCCGGGAACTAGCGGGTCCCACCCATACGCAGTATTTT.

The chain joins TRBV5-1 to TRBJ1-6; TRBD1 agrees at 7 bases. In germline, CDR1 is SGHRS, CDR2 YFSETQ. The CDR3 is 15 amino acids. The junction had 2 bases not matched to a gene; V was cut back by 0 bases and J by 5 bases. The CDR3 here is CASSLGTGDNSPLHF. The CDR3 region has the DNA TGCGCCAGCAGCTTGGGTACAGGGGATAATTCACCCCTCCACTTT.